This TCR beta chain is from a study of beta chain features in type 1 diabetes. This clone was seen a handful of times. A heparinised blood draw that averaged roughly 100 mL was obtained once from each donor. Researchers reported sorting CD4+ naive, central memory, regulatory and stem cell-like memory cells via CD45RO/CCR7/CD25/CD127/CD95/CD27. The CDR3 contains 15 residues. The whole isolated RNA underwent reverse transcription, so sequencing captured expressed TCRB transcripts. This table comes from immunoSEQ multiplex PCR, and its TCRdb copy is limited to in-frame clones, with some not included. The sample yields fewer than 200,000 clones, approximately 8.1% seen once.

The chain carries TRBV21-1 and TRBJ2-1; no check of the table's D call, TRBD1, against the DNA was made. TRBV21-1 is a pseudogene locus. The sample consisted of central memory CD4+ T cells from blood. The TCR originated in a young man in good health. CDR3 loop: CASSKGQAKVDEQFF. Here the CDR3 DNA reads TGTGCCAGCAGCAAGGGACAAGCCAAGGTCGATGAGCAGTTCTTC.